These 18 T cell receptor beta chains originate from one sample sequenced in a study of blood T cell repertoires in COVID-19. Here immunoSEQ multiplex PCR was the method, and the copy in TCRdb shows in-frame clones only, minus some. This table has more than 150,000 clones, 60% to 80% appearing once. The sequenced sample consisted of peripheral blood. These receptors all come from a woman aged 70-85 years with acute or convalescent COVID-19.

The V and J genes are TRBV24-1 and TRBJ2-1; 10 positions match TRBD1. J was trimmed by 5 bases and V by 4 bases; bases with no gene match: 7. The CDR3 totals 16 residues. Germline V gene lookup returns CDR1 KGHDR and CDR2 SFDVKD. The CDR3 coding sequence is TGTGCCACCAGTGACCCCGGACAGGGGGTCGACAATGAGCAGTTCTTC. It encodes CATSDPGQGVDNEQFF.

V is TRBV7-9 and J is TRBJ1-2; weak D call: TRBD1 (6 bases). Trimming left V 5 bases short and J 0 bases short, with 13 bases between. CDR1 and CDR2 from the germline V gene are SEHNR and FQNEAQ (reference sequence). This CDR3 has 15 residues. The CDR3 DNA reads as TGTGCCAGCAGCCGCGACAGGCTAACTAACTATGGCTACACCTTC. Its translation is CASSRDRLTNYGYTF.

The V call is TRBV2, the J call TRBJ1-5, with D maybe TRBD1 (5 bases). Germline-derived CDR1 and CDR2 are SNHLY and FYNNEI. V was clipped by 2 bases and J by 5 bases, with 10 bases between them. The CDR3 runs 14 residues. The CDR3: CASSEFGGDQPQHF. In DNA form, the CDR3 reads TGTGCCAGCAGTGAATTCGGAGGGGATCAGCCCCAGCATTTT.

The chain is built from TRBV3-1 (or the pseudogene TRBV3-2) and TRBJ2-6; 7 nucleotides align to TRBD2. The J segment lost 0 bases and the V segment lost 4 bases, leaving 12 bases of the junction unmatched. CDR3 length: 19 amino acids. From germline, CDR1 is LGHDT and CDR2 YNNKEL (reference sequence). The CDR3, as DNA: TGTGCCAGCAGCCTGAGAGGAACTAGCGCCAGCTCTGGGGCCAACGTCCTGACTTTC. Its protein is CASSLRGTSASSGANVLTF.

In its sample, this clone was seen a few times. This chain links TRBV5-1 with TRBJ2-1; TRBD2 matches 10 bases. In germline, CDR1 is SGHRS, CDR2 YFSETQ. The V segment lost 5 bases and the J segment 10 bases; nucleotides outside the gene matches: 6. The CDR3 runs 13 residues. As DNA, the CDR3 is TGCGCCAGCAGTGAGGCTAGCGGGAGAGAGCAGTTCTTC. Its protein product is CASSEASGREQFF. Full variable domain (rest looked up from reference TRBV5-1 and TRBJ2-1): KAGVTQTPRYLIKTRGQQVTLSCSPISGHRSVSWYQQTPGQGLQFLFEYFSETQRNKGNFPGRFSGRQFSNSRSEMNVSTLELGDSALYLCASSEASGREQFFGPGTRLTVL.

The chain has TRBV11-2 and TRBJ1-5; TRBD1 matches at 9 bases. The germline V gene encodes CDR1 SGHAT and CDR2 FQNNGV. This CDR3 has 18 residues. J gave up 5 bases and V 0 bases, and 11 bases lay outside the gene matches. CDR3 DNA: TGTGCCAGCAGCTTAGATATTCGGGGGACAGGGAGTGATCAGCCCCAGCATTTT. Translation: CASSLDIRGTGSDQPQHF.

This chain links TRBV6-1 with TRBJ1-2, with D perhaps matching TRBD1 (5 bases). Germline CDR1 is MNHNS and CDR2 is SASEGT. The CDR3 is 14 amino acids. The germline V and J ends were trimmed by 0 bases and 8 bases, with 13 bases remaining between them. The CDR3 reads CASSEALGPGGYTF. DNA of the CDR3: TGTGCCAGCAGTGAAGCGCTGGGGCCAGGGGGCTACACCTTC.

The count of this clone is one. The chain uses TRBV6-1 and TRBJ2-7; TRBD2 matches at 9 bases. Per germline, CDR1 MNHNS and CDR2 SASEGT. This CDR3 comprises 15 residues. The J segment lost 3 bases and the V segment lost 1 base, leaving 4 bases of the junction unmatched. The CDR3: CASSEVGLANYEQYF. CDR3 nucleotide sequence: TGTGCCAGCAGTGAAGTAGGACTAGCGAACTACGAGCAGTACTTC.

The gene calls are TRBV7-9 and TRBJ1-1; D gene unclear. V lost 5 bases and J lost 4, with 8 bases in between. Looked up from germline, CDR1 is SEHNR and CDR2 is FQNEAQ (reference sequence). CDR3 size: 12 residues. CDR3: CASSLYGTEAFF. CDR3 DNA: TGTGCCAGCAGCCTGTACGGCACTGAAGCTTTCTTT.

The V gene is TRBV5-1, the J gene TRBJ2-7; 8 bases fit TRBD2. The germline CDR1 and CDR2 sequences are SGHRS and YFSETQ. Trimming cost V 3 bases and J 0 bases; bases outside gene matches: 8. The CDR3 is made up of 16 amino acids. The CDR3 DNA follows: TGCGCCAGCAGCTCAATTATAGCGGGAAGCTCCTACGAGCAGTACTTC. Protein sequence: CASSSIIAGSSYEQYF.

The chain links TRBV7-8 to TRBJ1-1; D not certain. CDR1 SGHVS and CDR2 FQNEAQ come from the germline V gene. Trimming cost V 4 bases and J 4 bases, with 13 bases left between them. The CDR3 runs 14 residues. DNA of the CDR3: TGTGCCAGCAGCTCTAACCGAAGAGGCACTGAAGCTTTCTTT. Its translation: CASSSNRRGTEAFF.

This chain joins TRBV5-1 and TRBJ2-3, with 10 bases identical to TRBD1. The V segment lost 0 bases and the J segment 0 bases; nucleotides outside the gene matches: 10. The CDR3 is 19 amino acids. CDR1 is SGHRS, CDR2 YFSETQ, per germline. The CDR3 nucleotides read TGCGCCAGCAGCTTGGCCGGGGGACAGGGGCGTCCGAGCACAGATACGCAGTATTTT. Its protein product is CASSLAGGQGRPSTDTQYF.

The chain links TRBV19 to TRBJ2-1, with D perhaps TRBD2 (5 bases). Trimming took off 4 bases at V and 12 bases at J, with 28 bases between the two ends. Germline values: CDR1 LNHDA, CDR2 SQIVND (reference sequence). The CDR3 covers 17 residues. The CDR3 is CASSSQQFVGGSMGQFF. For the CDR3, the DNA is TGTGCCAGTAGTAGCCAGCAGTTTGTTGGAGGCTCAATGGGGCAGTTCTTC.

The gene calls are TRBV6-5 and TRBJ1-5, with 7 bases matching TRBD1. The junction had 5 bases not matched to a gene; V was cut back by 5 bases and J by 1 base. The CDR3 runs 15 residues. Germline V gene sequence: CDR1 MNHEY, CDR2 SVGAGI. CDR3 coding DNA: TGTGCCAGCAGTCCCGAGACAGGGAGCAATCAGCCCCAGCATTTT. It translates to CASSPETGSNQPQHF.

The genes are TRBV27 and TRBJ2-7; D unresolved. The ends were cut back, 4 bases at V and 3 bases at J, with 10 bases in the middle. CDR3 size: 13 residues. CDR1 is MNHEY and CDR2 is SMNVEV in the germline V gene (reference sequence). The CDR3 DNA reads TGTGCCAGCAGTTGGGCCCCCGGCTACGAGCAGTACTTC. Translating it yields CASSWAPGYEQYF.

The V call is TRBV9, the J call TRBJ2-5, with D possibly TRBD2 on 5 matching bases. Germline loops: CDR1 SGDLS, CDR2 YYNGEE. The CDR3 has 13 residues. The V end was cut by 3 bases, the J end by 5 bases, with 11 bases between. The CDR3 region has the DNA TGTGCCAGCAGCGCCGACTACCGGGAGACCCAGTACTTC. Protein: CASSADYRETQYF.

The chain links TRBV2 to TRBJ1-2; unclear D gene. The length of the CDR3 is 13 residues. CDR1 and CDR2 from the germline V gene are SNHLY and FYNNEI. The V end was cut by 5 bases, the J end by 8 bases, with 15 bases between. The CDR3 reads CASSLVTPGGYTF. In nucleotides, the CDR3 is TGTGCCAGCAGTCTCGTCACACCAGGAGGCTACACCTTC.

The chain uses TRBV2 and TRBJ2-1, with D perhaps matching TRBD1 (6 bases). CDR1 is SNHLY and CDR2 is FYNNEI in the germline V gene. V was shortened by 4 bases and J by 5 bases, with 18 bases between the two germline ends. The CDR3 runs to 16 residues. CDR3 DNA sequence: TGTGCCAGCAGTGCAACGAGACAGGCTATGAACAATGAGCAGTTCTTC. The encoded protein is CASSATRQAMNNEQFF.